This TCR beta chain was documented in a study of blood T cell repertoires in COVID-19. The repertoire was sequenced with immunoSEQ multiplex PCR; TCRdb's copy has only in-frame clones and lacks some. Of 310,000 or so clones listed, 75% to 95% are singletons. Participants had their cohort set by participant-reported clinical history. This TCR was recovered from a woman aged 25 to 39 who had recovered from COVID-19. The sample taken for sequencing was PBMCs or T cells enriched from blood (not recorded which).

The DNA for the CDR3 is TGTGCCAGCAGCGGTGGGGGGGCTGTGCGGACTAATGAAAAACTGTTTTTT. Protein: CASSGGGAVRTNEKLFF. The chain carries TRBV5-5 and TRBJ1-4, with D possibly TRBD1 on 6 matching bases. V was clipped by 4 bases and J by 2 bases, with 18 bases between them. CDR3 length equals 17 residues. The germline gives CDR1 SGHKS, CDR2 YYEKEE (reference sequence). Combining the CDR3 with reference TRBV5-5 and TRBJ1-4 gives the whole variable domain DAGVTQSPTHLIKTRGQQVTLRCSPISGHKSVSWYQQVLGQGPQFIFQYYEKEERGRGNFPDRFSARQFPNYSSELNVNALLLGDSALYLCASSGGGAVRTNEKLFFGSGTQLSVL.